The rows below give T cell receptor beta chains drawn from one sample of a study of blood T cells in healthy people across ages. TCRdb recomputed calls from the 5' RACE reads with MiXCR, one row per CDR3 protein. The sample shows some 750,000 distinct CDR3 sequences, 20% to 25% of them seen only once. Material for sequencing was blood. These receptor sequences come from a man between 65 and 80 years old in good health. CDR3s include the opening cysteine and the closing phenylalanine or tryptophan. A D gene is named only where the DNA matches it firmly. Size is stated for part of the rows, as once, few or many counts, or as a class when the clone is expanded.

d_call	v_call	j_call	clone_size	cdr3_nt	cdr3_aa
.	TRBV3-1	TRBJ2-7	.	TGTGCCAGCAGCCAGGCACCGAGCTCCTACGAGCAGTACTTC	CASSQAPSSYEQYF
.	TRBV15	TRBJ2-4	.	TGTGCCACCAGCAGAGGTTCCCGGGAAAACATTCAGTACTTC	CATSRGSRENIQYF
TRBD2	TRBV3-1	TRBJ2-5	few	TGTGCCAGCAGCCAATCTAGCGGACAAGAGACCCAGTACTTC	CASSQSSGQETQYF
TRBD1	TRBV12-3/TRBV12-4	TRBJ1-1	.	TGTGCCAGCAGTCCTAGAGGGACAGGGAGTCAGCGAGCTTTCTTT	CASSPRGTGSQRAFF
.	TRBV20-1	TRBJ1-1	.	TGCAGTGCTCCCGGGACACTAAACACTGAAGCTTTCTTT	CSAPGTLNTEAFF
TRBD2	TRBV7-9	TRBJ2-3	few	TGTGCCAGCAGCTTAGCGCCGTTAGGACTAGCATCAACAGATACGCAGTATTTT	CASSLAPLGLASTDTQYF
.	TRBV20-1	TRBJ2-5	.	TGCAGTGCTGGCCCAGGGACCCAGTACTTC	CSAGPGTQYF
TRBD1	TRBV5-1	TRBJ1-2	few	TGCGCCAGCAGCTCCCCTGGGGGGACAGGGGCTCTCTATGGCTACACCTTC	CASSSPGGTGALYGYTF
TRBD2	TRBV29-1	TRBJ2-1	many	TGCAGCGTTCCACACGGACTAGCGGTTTTCAATGAGCAGTTCTTC	CSVPHGLAVFNEQFF
TRBD1	TRBV10-1	TRBJ2-4	many	TGCGCCAGCAGTACCGACAGGGAAAACATTCAGTACTTC	CASSTDRENIQYF
TRBD2	TRBV5-1	TRBJ2-1	few	TGCGCCAGCAGCTTCGTAACTAGCGCGGGTAATGAGCAGTTCTTC	CASSFVTSAGNEQFF
TRBD2	TRBV6-5	TRBJ2-5	.	TGTGCCAGCAGTTACGTACCGGGGGGAATACAAGAGACCCAGTACTTC	CASSYVPGGIQETQYF
TRBD1	TRBV4-2	TRBJ1-2	.	TGCGCCAGCAGCCAAGATCGGACAGGGAGCGGCTACACCTTC	CASSQDRTGSGYTF
TRBD1	TRBV6-1	TRBJ1-3	.	TGTGCCAGCAGTGAATGGGGGACAGGGGGCTCGAGCCCTGGAAACACCATATATTTT	CASSEWGTGGSSPGNTIYF
TRBD1	TRBV29-1	TRBJ2-5	.	TGCAGCGTTGAAAGGGACAGAGGAGAGACCCAGTACTTC	CSVERDRGETQYF
.	TRBV5-1	TRBJ1-1	few	TGCGCCAGCAGCTTGCCGGAAGTGGGTACTGAAGCTTTCTTT	CASSLPEVGTEAFF
TRBD1	TRBV5-1	TRBJ1-2	.	TGCGCCAGCAGCCCCGGACAGGGGGGGGTAGGCGGCTACACCTTC	CASSPGQGGVGGYTF
.	TRBV5-1	TRBJ2-7	few	TGCGCCAGCAGCTTCACAGGGGGGGCCTACGAGCAGTACTTC	CASSFTGGAYEQYF
.	TRBV19	TRBJ1-2	.	TGTGCCAGTAGTATGAACCGTGGCTACACCTTC	CASSMNRGYTF
TRBD2	TRBV19	TRBJ2-1	.	TGTGCCAGTAGCCACCTCCCGTCGCATAGCGGGAGCAGCTACAATGAGCAGTTCTTC	CASSHLPSHSGSSYNEQFF
TRBD1	TRBV5-1	TRBJ2-5	few	TGCGCCAGCAGCACGCAGGACAGGGGGTTTCAAGAGACCCAGTACTTC	CASSTQDRGFQETQYF
.	TRBV5-1	TRBJ1-6	.	TGCGCCAGCAGCCCCGTGGCCGGGACGGGTTGGGCCCATTCACCCCTCCACTTT	CASSPVAGTGWAHSPLHF
.	TRBV18	TRBJ1-3	few	TGTGCCAGCTCATCGACGGATTCTGGAAACACCATATATTTT	CASSSTDSGNTIYF
.	TRBV7-2	TRBJ2-4	few	TGTGCCAGCAGCTTAGGGTCGGGGATTCAGTACTTC	CASSLGSGIQYF
.	TRBV7-9	TRBJ2-3	few	TGTGCCAGCAGCTTAGCGGGAGAAACGACAGATACGCAGTATTTT	CASSLAGETTDTQYF
.	TRBV20-1	TRBJ1-5	.	TGCAGTGCTAGGGAATCCAGAGGTAGCGGCAATCAGCCCCAGCATTTT	CSARESRGSGNQPQHF
.	TRBV7-2	TRBJ2-2	many	TGTGCCAGCAGTTCCCCACTAGCCGGGAACACCGGGGAGCTGTTTTTT	CASSSPLAGNTGELFF
.	TRBV14	TRBJ2-5	.	TGTGCCAGCAGCCCCCGGGACGTGAAGGGGGAGACCCAGTACTTC	CASSPRDVKGETQYF
TRBD2	TRBV3-1	TRBJ2-7	few	TGTGCCAGCAGCCGACCTCTAGCGGGGGCGTCCTACGAGCAGTACTTC	CASSRPLAGASYEQYF
.	TRBV7-2	TRBJ1-3	.	TGTGCCAGCAGCTTGACACAACCGACACCAGGCTCTGGAAACACCATATATTTT	CASSLTQPTPGSGNTIYF
TRBD1	TRBV12-5	TRBJ2-7	once	TGTGCTAGTGGTTTGGTACTAGGGACAGGGTTTAACGAGCAGTACTTC	CASGLVLGTGFNEQYF
TRBD1	TRBV7-9	TRBJ2-5	.	TGTGCCAGCAGCTCCGCCGGGACAGCGTACCAAGAGACCCAGTACTTC	CASSSAGTAYQETQYF
.	TRBV7-9	TRBJ1-6	.	TGTGCCAGCAGCCCTCCCCAGGGGCCCGGTGATTCACCCCTCCACTTT	CASSPPQGPGDSPLHF
.	TRBV20-1	TRBJ2-4	.	TGCAGTGCTCTAAAATGGACAGATCTAGCCAAAAACATTCAGTACTTC	CSALKWTDLAKNIQYF
TRBD2	TRBV20-1	TRBJ2-3	few	TGCAGTGCTAGAGGGCGACTAGCGGGGAACACAGATACGCAGTATTTT	CSARGRLAGNTDTQYF
.	TRBV3-1	TRBJ2-1	few	TGTGCCAGCAGCCATTCGGCAGGTTACAATGAGCAGTTCTTC	CASSHSAGYNEQFF
.	TRBV11-3	TRBJ2-3	.	TGTGCCAGCAGCCGAGCTAGCGAATACACAGATACGCAGTATTTT	CASSRASEYTDTQYF
.	TRBV20-1	TRBJ2-5	.	TGCAGTGCTACCCGGAGGGCCGAGACCCAGTACTTC	CSATRRAETQYF
.	TRBV5-1	TRBJ2-5	few	TGCGCCAGCAGCTTGGCGGGGTTGGTGGTCAGCGGGACCCAGTACTTC	CASSLAGLVVSGTQYF
TRBD1	TRBV12-3/TRBV12-4	TRBJ2-7	many	TGTGCCAGCAGTTTAATTGTCACAGGGGCAAGCGAGCAGTACTTC	CASSLIVTGASEQYF
TRBD2	TRBV18	TRBJ2-7	few	TGTGCCAGCTCAAGGGAACTAGCGGGAGTTAACTACGAGCAGTACTTC	CASSRELAGVNYEQYF
.	TRBV18	TRBJ2-7	.	TGTGCCAGCTCACTTGGAAGCCCGGGACACACCTACGAGCAGTACTTC	CASSLGSPGHTYEQYF
.	TRBV10-3	TRBJ1-3	.	TGTGCCACCAGACTCGGACAGGGAAACACCATATATTTT	CATRLGQGNTIYF
.	TRBV5-1	TRBJ2-5	.	TGCGCCAGCAGCTCAAACCCACAGGGAGAGACCCAGTACTTC	CASSSNPQGETQYF
.	TRBV7-9	TRBJ1-1	.	TGTGCCAGCAGCTCGCCGGGACAAAAGGGTGAAGCTTTCTTT	CASSSPGQKGEAFF
.	TRBV18	TRBJ2-3	few	TGTGCCAGCTCCCCGACAGTGAGACGCACAGATACGCAGTATTTT	CASSPTVRRTDTQYF
TRBD1	TRBV10-3	TRBJ1-1	.	TGTGCCATCAGGACCCAGGGGGCGGGGACTGAAGCTTTCTTT	CAIRTQGAGTEAFF
.	TRBV11-2	TRBJ1-2	.	TGTGCCAGCAGCTTAGCAGTCGGAGGCTCCAGAAATCACGGCTACACCTTC	CASSLAVGGSRNHGYTF
.	TRBV5-1	TRBJ1-3	many	TGTGCCAGCAGCCCTCGGGACTCTGGAAACACCATATATTTT	CASSPRDSGNTIYF
TRBD2	TRBV10-3	TRBJ2-3	few	TGTGCCATCAGTGAGACTAGCGGCACAGATACGCAGTATTTT	CAISETSGTDTQYF
.	TRBV5-1	TRBJ2-5	many	TGCGCCAGCAGCTCGGACGGACACTTAAGCAAAGAGACCCAGTACTTC	CASSSDGHLSKETQYF
TRBD1	TRBV29-1	TRBJ2-1	many	TGCAGCGTTGCTCCGGGACAGACTAAGTACAATGAGCAGTTCTTC	CSVAPGQTKYNEQFF
TRBD1	TRBV5-1	TRBJ1-2	.	TGCGCCAGCAGCTTGGACAGGGGGAGTTCTAACTATGGCTACACCTTC	CASSLDRGSSNYGYTF
.	TRBV10-3	TRBJ1-4	.	TGTGCCATCAGGGGATCGACAGTTTCAAATGAAAAACTGTTTTTT	CAIRGSTVSNEKLFF
TRBD2	TRBV25-1	TRBJ2-2	.	TGTGCCAGCAGTCCACCAGGGACTAGCGGGAGGGCCGCCGCGCTCGGGGAGCTGTTTTTT	CASSPPGTSGRAAALGELFF
.	TRBV21-1	TRBJ1-2	few	TGTGCCAGCAGCAGCCCTAACCGGACAGGCAACTATGGCTACACCTTC	CASSSPNRTGNYGYTF
.	TRBV27	TRBJ1-2	few	TGTGCCAGCAGTTTCGCGGGGGATCCTAACTATGGCTACACCTTC	CASSFAGDPNYGYTF
TRBD1	TRBV6-6	TRBJ2-3	.	TGTGCCAGCAGAATACAGGGGACAGATACGCAGTATTTT	CASRIQGTDTQYF
.	TRBV28	TRBJ1-2	.	TGTGCCAGCAGCCCCCCCTCCAGGAGCTATGGCTACACCTTC	CASSPPSRSYGYTF